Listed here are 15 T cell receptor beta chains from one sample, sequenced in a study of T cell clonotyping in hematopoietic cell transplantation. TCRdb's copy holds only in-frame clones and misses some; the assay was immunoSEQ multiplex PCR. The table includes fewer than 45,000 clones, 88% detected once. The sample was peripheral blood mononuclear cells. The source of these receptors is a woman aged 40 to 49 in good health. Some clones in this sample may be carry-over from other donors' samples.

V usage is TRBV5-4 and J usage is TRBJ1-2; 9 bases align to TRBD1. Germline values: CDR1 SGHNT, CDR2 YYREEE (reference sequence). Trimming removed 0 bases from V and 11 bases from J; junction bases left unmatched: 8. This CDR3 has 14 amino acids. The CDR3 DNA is TGTGCCAGCAGCTTGGCCCGGGACAGGGATAAGTACACCTTC. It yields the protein CASSLARDRDKYTF.

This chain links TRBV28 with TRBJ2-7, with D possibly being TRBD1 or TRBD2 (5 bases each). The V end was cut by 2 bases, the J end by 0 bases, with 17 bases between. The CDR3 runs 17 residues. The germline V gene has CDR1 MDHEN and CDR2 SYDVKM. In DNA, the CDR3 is TGTGCCAGCAGTTTAGGGGGAATGAGTCTCCTCTCCTACGAGCAGTACTTC. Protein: CASSLGGMSLLSYEQYF.

In DNA, the CDR3 is TGCGCCAGCAGTCGTACTAGAATCAATGAGCAGTTCTTC. This sequence encodes CASSRTRINEQFF. This rearrangement joins TRBV5-1 to TRBJ2-1, with D perhaps TRBD2 (5 bases). V was shortened by 5 bases and J by 6 bases, with 12 bases between the two germline ends. CDR1 is SGHRS and CDR2 is YFSETQ in the germline V gene. This CDR3 has 13 residues.

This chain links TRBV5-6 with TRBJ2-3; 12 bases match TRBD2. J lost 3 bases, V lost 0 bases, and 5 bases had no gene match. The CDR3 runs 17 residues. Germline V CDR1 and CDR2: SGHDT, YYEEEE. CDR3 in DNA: TGTGCCAGCAGCTTGGCGACTAGCGGGAGTCGAACAGATACGCAGTATTTT. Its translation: CASSLATSGSRTDTQYF. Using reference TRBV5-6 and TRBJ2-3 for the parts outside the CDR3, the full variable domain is DAGVTQSPTHLIKTRGQQVTLRCSPKSGHDTVSWYQQALGQGPQFIFQYYEEEERQRGNFPDRFSGHQFPNYSSELNVNALLLGDSALYLCASSLATSGSRTDTQYFGPGTRLTVL.

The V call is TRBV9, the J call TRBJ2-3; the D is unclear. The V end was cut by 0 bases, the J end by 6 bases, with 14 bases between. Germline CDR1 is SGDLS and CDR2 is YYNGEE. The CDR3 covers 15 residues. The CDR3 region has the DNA TGTGCCAGCAGCGTAGATCCACCTCTCTTGGATACGCAGTATTTT. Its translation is CASSVDPPLLDTQYF.

The CDR3 loop reads CAWSTGRGSYNEQFF. CDR3 nucleotide sequence: TGTGCCTGGAGTACCGGGAGGGGCTCCTACAATGAGCAGTTCTTC. J is TRBJ2-1 and V is TRBV30; 8 nucleotides align to TRBD2. Trimming cost V 2 bases and J 0 bases; bases outside gene matches: 3. This CDR3 contains 15 residues. Germline V CDR1 and CDR2: GTSNPN, SVGIG (reference sequence).

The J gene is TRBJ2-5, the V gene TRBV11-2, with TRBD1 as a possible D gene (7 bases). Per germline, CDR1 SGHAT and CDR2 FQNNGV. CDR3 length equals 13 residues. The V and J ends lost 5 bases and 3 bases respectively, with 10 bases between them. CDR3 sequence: CASSRGTEETQYF. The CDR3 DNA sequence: TGTGCCAGCAGCCGCGGGACAGAAGAGACCCAGTACTTC.

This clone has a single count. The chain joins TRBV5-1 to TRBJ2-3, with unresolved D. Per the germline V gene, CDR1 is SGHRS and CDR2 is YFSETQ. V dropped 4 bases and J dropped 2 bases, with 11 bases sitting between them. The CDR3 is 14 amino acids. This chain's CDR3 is CASSARLVTDTQYF. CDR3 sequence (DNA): TGCGCCAGCAGCGCCCGACTTGTCACAGATACGCAGTATTTT.

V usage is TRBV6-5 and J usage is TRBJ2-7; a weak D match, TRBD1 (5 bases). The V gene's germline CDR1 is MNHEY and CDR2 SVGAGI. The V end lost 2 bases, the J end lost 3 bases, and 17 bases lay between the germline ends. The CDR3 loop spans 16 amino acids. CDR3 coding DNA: TGTGCCAGCAGTTACAGCCGTCTGGGGCAGGGCTACGAGCAGTACTTC. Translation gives CASSYSRLGQGYEQYF.

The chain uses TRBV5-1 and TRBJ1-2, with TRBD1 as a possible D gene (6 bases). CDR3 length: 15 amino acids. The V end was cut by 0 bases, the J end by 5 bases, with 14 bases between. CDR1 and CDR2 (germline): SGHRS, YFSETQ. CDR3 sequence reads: CASSLDAAGAYGYTF. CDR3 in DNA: TGCGCCAGCAGCTTGGACGCCGCAGGGGCTTATGGCTACACCTTC. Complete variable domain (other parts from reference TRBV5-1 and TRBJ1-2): KAGVTQTPRYLIKTRGQQVTLSCSPISGHRSVSWYQQTPGQGLQFLFEYFSETQRNKGNFPGRFSGRQFSNSRSEMNVSTLELGDSALYLCASSLDAAGAYGYTFGSGTRLTVV.

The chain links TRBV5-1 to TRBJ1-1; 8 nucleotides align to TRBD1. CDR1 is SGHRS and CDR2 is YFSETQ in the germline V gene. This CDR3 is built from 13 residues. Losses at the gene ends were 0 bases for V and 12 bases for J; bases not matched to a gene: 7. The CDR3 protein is CASSLEGTGPTFF. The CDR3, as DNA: TGCGCCAGCAGCTTGGAGGGGACAGGCCCGACTTTCTTT.

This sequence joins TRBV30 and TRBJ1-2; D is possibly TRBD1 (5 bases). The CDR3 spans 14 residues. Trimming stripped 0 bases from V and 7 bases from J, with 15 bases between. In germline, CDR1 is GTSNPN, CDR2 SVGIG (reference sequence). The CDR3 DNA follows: TGTGCCTGGAGTGTATATACCCGGGACGGTGGCTACACCTTC. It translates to CAWSVYTRDGGYTF.

CDR3 DNA sequence: TGTGCCAGCAGCTTAGAAGCGACTAGCGGAGACAATGAGCAGTTCTTC. Translating gives CASSLEATSGDNEQFF. The chain couples TRBV11-3 to TRBJ2-1; TRBD2 matches 9 bases. The germline gives CDR1 SGHNT, CDR2 YENEEA. The CDR3 loop spans 16 amino acids. Losses at the gene ends were 0 bases for V and 5 bases for J; bases not matched to a gene: 5.

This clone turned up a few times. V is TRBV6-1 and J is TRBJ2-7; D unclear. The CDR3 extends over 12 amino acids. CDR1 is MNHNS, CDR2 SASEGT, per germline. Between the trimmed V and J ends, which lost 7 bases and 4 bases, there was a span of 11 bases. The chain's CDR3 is CASKWGWYEQYF. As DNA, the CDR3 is TGTGCCAGCAAGTGGGGTTGGTACGAGCAGTACTTC.

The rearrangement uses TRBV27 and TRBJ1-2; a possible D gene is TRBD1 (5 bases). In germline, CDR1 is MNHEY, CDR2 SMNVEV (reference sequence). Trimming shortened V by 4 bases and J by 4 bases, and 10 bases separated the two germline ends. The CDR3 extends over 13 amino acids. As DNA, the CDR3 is TGTGCCAGCAGTTCTCGACAGTCCTATGGCTACACCTTC. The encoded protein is CASSSRQSYGYTF.